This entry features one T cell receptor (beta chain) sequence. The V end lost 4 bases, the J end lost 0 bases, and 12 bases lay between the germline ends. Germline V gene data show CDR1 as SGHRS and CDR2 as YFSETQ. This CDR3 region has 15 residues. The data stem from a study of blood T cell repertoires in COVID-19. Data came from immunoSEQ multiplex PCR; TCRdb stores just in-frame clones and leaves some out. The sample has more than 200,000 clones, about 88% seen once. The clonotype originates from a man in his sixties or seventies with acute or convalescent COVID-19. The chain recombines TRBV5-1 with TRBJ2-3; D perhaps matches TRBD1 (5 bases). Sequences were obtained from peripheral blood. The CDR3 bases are TGCGCCAGCAGCGTACAGGAGTCTAGCACAGATACGCAGTATTTT. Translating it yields CASSVQESSTDTQYF.